The entry below describes one T cell receptor (beta chain). Its cognate antigen is unknown. In germline, CDR1 is MGHDK, CDR2 SYGVNS. The CDR3 extends over 14 amino acids. V lost 2 bases, J lost 4 bases, and 11 bases lay in between. The data originate from a study of T cell repertoires in cytomegalovirus infection. TCRdb re-called the reads through MiXCR, storing one row per CDR3 protein. The repertoire holds 62,000 or so distinct CDR3 sequences, around 21% seen once, with under 85% in the top ten. This clonotype was obtained from a human donor in good health (CMV status not recorded). Some clones in this sample may be carry-over from other donors' samples. V and J are TRBV25-1 and TRBJ1-1; D is perhaps TRBD1 (6 bases). The specimen was CD8+ T cells from cultured PBMCs, collected from culture after CMV antigen stimulation. The CDR3 nucleotides are TGTGCCAGCAGTGAAATGGGCAGGGGCACTGAAGCTTTCTTT. Translated, it gives CASSEMGRGTEAFF.